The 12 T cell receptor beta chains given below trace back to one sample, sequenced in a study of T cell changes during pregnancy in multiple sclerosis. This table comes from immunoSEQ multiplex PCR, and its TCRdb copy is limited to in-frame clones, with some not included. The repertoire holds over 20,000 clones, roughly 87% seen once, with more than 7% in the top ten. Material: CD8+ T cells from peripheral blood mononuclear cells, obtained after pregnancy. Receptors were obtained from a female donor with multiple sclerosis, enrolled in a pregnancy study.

Here the CDR3 DNA reads TGTGCCAGCATCCTCCCCCCCGTCGAGCAGTTCTTC. It specifies CASILPPVEQFF. The chain has TRBV28 and TRBJ2-1; D remains unclear. With 7 bases removed from V and 10 bases from J, the gap between germline ends came to 14 bases. Germline lookup yields CDR1 MDHEN and CDR2 SYDVKM. This CDR3 spans 12 amino acids.

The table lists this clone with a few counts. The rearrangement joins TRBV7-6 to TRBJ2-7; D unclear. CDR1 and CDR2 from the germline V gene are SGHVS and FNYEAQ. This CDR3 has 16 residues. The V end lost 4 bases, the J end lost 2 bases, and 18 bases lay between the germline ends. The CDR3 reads CASSSTFSTSTYEQYF. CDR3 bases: TGTGCCAGCAGCTCTACTTTCTCGACTTCTACCTACGAGCAGTACTTC.

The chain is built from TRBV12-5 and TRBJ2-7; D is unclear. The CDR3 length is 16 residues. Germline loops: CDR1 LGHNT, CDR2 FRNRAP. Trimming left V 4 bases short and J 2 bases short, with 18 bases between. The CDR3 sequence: CASGSPSRLNTYEQYF. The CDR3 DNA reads TGTGCTAGTGGTTCTCCCTCCCGACTTAACACCTACGAGCAGTACTTC.

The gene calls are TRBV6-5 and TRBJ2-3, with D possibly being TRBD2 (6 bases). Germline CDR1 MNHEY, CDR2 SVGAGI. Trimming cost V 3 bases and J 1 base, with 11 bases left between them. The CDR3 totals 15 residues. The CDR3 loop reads CASSYIAERTDTQYF. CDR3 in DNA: TGTGCCAGCAGTTATATAGCGGAGCGCACAGATACGCAGTATTTT.

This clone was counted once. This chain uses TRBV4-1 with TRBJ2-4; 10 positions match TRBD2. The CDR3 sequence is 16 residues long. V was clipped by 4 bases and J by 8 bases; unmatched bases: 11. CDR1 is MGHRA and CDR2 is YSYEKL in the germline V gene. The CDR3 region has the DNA TGCGCCAGCAGCCCAGCTGTAGCGGGAGGAGGAGACATTCAGTACTTC. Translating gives CASSPAVAGGGDIQYF.

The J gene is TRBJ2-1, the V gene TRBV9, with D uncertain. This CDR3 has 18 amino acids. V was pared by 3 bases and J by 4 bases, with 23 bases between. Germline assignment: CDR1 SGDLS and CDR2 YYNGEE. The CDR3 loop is CASSAYRRGSDKYNEQFF. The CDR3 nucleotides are TGTGCCAGCAGCGCCTATAGGAGAGGCTCAGATAAATACAATGAGCAGTTCTTC. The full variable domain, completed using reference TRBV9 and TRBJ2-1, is DSGVTQTPKHLITATGQRVTLRCSPRSGDLSVYWYQQSLDQGLQFLIQYYNGEERAKGNILERFSAQQFPDLHSELNLSSLELGDSALYFCASSAYRRGSDKYNEQFFGPGTRLTVL.

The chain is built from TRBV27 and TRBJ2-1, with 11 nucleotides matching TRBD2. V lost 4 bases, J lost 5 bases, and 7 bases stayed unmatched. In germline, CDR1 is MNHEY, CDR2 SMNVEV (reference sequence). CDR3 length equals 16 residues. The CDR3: CASSSGRLAGNNEQFF. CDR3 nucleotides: TGTGCCAGCAGTTCAGGGAGACTAGCGGGGAACAATGAGCAGTTCTTC.

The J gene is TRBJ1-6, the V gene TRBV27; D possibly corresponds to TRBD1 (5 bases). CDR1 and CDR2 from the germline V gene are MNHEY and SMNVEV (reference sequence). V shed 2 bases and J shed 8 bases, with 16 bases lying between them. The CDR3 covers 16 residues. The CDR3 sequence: CASSLGAHDPDSPLHF. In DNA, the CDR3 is TGTGCCAGCAGTTTAGGGGCGCACGATCCAGATTCACCCCTCCACTTT.

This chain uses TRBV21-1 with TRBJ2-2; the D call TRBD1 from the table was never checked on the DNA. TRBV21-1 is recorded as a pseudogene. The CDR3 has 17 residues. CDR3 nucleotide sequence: TGTGCCAGCAGACCCTCCATCCCTAGACAGAACAGCGGGGAGCTGTTTTTT. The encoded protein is CASRPSIPRQNSGELFF.

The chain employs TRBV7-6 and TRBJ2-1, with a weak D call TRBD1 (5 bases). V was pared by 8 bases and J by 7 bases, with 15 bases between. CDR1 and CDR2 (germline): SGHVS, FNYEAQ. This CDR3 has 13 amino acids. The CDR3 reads CASGQGGGNEQFF. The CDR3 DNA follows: TGTGCCAGCGGTCAGGGCGGTGGAAATGAGCAGTTCTTC.

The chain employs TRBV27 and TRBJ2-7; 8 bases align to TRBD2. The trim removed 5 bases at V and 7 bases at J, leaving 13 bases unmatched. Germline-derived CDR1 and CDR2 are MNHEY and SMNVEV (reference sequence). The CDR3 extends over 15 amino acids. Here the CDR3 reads CASSHNTGGPQEQYF. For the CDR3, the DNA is TGTGCCAGCAGTCATAACACGGGAGGGCCTCAGGAGCAGTACTTC.

This CDR3 is CASSDSEQGGADTQYF. CDR3 nucleotides: TGTGCCAGCAGTGACAGCGAACAGGGGGGGGCAGATACGCAGTATTTT. The genes are TRBV6-4 and TRBJ2-3; tentative D call: TRBD1 (8 bases). This CDR3 has 16 amino acids. The germline V gene has CDR1 MRHNA and CDR2 SNTAGT. With 2 bases removed from V and 4 bases from J, the gap between germline ends came to 16 bases.